Presented here are 27 T cell receptor beta chains from one specimen sequenced in a study of CD4 T cells in relation to SARS-CoV-2 and coronaviruses. Assay used: immunoSEQ multiplex PCR; TCRdb lists only in-frame clones, some missing. This sample has roughly 36,000 clones, with 70% to 90% found just once. The sample consisted of memory CD4+ T cells from PBMCs. The receptors were sampled from an adult with COVID-19.

The CDR3, as DNA: TGTGCCAGCTCACCACTACCTAGCGGGAGTGGCAATGAGCAGTTCTTC. Translating gives CASSPLPSGSGNEQFF. V and J are TRBV18 and TRBJ2-1, with 10 bases lining up with TRBD2. Unmatched junction bases numbered 6, after V lost 1 base and J lost 6 bases. The CDR3 sequence is 16 residues long. Per germline, CDR1 KGHSH and CDR2 LQKENI.

This clone showed up just a few times. J is TRBJ1-6 and V is TRBV2; no clear D gene. Germline assignment: CDR1 SNHLY and CDR2 FYNNEI. The ends were cut back, 1 base at V and 0 bases at J, with 10 bases in the middle. The CDR3 is 17 residues long. CDR3 in amino acids: CASSEGQVYSYNSPLHF. CDR3 nucleotides: TGTGCCAGCAGTGAAGGGCAGGTTTACTCCTATAATTCACCCCTCCACTTT.

This clone was detected only a few times. The V gene is TRBV7-9, the J gene TRBJ2-1; a weak D match, TRBD1 (7 bases). V lost 4 bases to trimming and J lost 7 bases, with 17 bases between them. Germline lookup yields CDR1 SEHNR and CDR2 FQNEAQ (reference sequence). The CDR3 totals 15 residues. This CDR3 is CASSSEGQLGNEQFF. The DNA of the CDR3 is TGTGCCAGCAGCTCGGAGGGACAGCTGGGGAATGAGCAGTTCTTC.

This rearrangement joins TRBV11-2 to TRBJ1-2; D unclear. The CDR3 has 16 residues. Looked up from germline, CDR1 is SGHAT and CDR2 is FQNNGV. V lost 2 bases and J lost 0, with 13 bases in between. The CDR3, as DNA: TGTGCCAGCAGCTTAAACCCAGGTCCTACTAACTATGGCTACACCTTC. Its translation is CASSLNPGPTNYGYTF.

The chain joins TRBV7-9 to TRBJ2-2, with TRBD1 as a possible D gene (6 bases). Trimming cost V 4 bases and J 3 bases, with 12 bases left between them. The germline V gene encodes CDR1 SEHNR and CDR2 FQNEAQ (reference sequence). The CDR3 covers 15 residues. In DNA, the CDR3 is TGTGCCAGCAGCTCAAAGACAGGTTACACCGGGGAGCTGTTTTTT. Residues: CASSSKTGYTGELFF.

The J gene is TRBJ2-7, the V gene TRBV6-5; D is ambiguous. CDR1 and CDR2 (germline): MNHEY, SVGAGI. V gave up 6 bases and J gave up 6 bases, with 9 bases separating them. The CDR3 has 11 amino acids. The CDR3 nucleotides read TGTGCCAGCAGGTCTAAGGCCGAGCAGTACTTC. This translates into CASRSKAEQYF.

The chain couples TRBV15 to TRBJ1-2; D is undetermined. Trimming removed 0 bases at V and 7 bases at J, with 15 bases between. Per germline, CDR1 LNHNV and CDR2 YYDKDF (reference sequence). The length of the CDR3 is 15 residues. The CDR3 loop is CATSREQSSPIGYTF. The CDR3, as DNA: TGTGCCACCAGCAGAGAACAGAGCTCCCCCATTGGCTACACCTTC.

The chain employs TRBV19 and TRBJ2-7; TRBD2 is a possible D gene (6 bases). V was pared by 1 base and J by 3 bases, with 13 bases between. The CDR3 is made up of 15 amino acids. The germline V gene encodes CDR1 LNHDA and CDR2 SQIVND (reference sequence). CDR3 coding DNA: TGTGCCAGTAGTATAGTACCCGGGAGTGGCTACGAGCAGTACTTC. As protein: CASSIVPGSGYEQYF.

The J gene is TRBJ1-6, the V gene TRBV6-5; D perhaps matches TRBD1 (5 bases). Germline values: CDR1 MNHEY, CDR2 SVGAGI. The CDR3 is 15 amino acids. V was shortened by 7 bases and J by 10 bases, with 20 bases between the two germline ends. The CDR3 DNA sequence: TGTGCCAGCATAGATTCTGAACCGGGGCGGTCACCCCTCCACTTT. Amino acid sequence: CASIDSEPGRSPLHF.

This chain links TRBV6-5 with TRBJ2-7; D not resolved. There are 14 residues in the CDR3. Trimming cost V 10 bases and J 2 bases, with 18 bases left between them. In germline, CDR1 is MNHEY, CDR2 SVGAGI. Here the CDR3 reads CATTLEGGAYEQYF. DNA of the CDR3: TGTGCCACCACCCTCGAAGGCGGAGCCTACGAGCAGTACTTC.

V gene TRBV2 combines with J gene TRBJ2-5, with 10 bases fitting TRBD2. The CDR3 sequence is 16 residues long. The germline V gene encodes CDR1 SNHLY and CDR2 FYNNEI. J was trimmed by 1 base and V by 5 bases; bases with no gene match: 7. CDR3 sequence reads: CASSKTSGTVQETQYF. The CDR3 nucleotides are TGTGCCAGCAGTAAAACTAGCGGGACAGTCCAAGAGACCCAGTACTTC.

The chain combines TRBV30 with TRBJ2-7; perhaps D is TRBD1 or TRBD2 (7 bases each). CDR3 length: 14 residues. CDR1 GTSNPN and CDR2 SVGIG come from the germline V gene (reference sequence). The CDR3 spells CDGEGAGVFYEQYF. The CDR3 nucleotides are TGTGACGGCGAGGGGGCGGGGGTCTTTTACGAGCAGTACTTC.

The chain recombines TRBV10-3 with TRBJ2-5; 8 nucleotides match TRBD2. V trimming: 6 bases; J trimming: 1 base; junction bases outside the gene matches: 4. The CDR3 sequence is 14 residues long. Germline CDR1 reads ENHRY; CDR2 reads SYGVKD. The CDR3 sequence: CAIRAAGVQETQYF. The CDR3 nucleotides read TGTGCCATCAGGGCAGCGGGGGTCCAAGAGACCCAGTACTTC.

The rearrangement links TRBV7-9 to TRBJ2-5; TRBD1 matches at 9 bases. Germline CDR1 SEHNR, CDR2 FQNEAQ (reference sequence). This CDR3 spans 16 amino acids. The V and J ends lost 3 bases and 0 bases, in that order; junction bases with no gene match: 5. The CDR3 nucleotides read TGTGCCAGCAGCTTTTCGACAGGGGGGTACCAAGAGACCCAGTACTTC. Its translation: CASSFSTGGYQETQYF.

The genes are TRBV7-3 and TRBJ2-2; D possibly corresponds to TRBD2 (6 bases). The CDR3 has 17 residues. V was pared by 5 bases and J by 4 bases, with 20 bases between. Germline CDR1 is SGHTA and CDR2 is FQGTGA. In nucleotides, the CDR3 is TGTGCCAGCAGCCCACTAGCTCCCCGAACGGGCACCGGGGAGCTGTTTTTT. As protein: CASSPLAPRTGTGELFF.

V is TRBV30 and J is TRBJ2-5; no reliable D call. This CDR3 has 12 residues. Germline V lookup: CDR1 GTSNPN, CDR2 SVGIG (reference sequence). Trimming took 2 bases from V and 2 from J, leaving 6 bases between them. Here the CDR3 reads CAWSTAQETQYF. CDR3 DNA sequence: TGTGCCTGGAGTACGGCACAAGAGACCCAGTACTTC.

On this clone: The identical CDR3 is also encoded by other nucleotide sequences in the sample. The chain couples TRBV12-3 or TRBV12-4 to TRBJ1-2; D is unresolved. The CDR3 loop spans 12 amino acids. V was trimmed by 3 bases and J by 1 base, leaving 3 bases between them. The CDR3 reads CASSFSNYGYTF. For the CDR3, the DNA is TGTGCCAGCAGTTTTAGTAACTATGGCTACACCTTC.

The chain uses TRBV7-2 and TRBJ2-3; 11 nucleotides line up with TRBD2. CDR3 length: 15 amino acids. Germline CDR1 SGHTA, CDR2 FQGNSA. With V trimmed by 6 bases and J by 6 bases, 8 bases remained unmatched. The CDR3 DNA is TGTGCCAGCAGGGTAGCTAGCGGGAGGAGGGATACGCAGTATTTT. This sequence encodes CASRVASGRRDTQYF.

The chain uses TRBV28 and TRBJ2-7; D assignment may be TRBD1 or TRBD2 (5 bases each). V was shortened by 4 bases and J by 7 bases, with 20 bases between the two germline ends. Germline assignment: CDR1 MDHEN and CDR2 SYDVKM. This CDR3 region has 15 residues. CDR3 sequence: CASSSDKGTAGEQYF. As DNA, the CDR3 is TGTGCCAGCAGTTCGGACAAGGGGACGGCTGGGGAGCAGTACTTC.

The chain links TRBV28 to TRBJ2-1; 9 bases agree with TRBD2. CDR1 is MDHEN, CDR2 SYDVKM, per germline. Trimming cost V 3 bases and J 10 bases; bases outside gene matches: 7. The CDR3 runs to 14 residues. The CDR3 nucleotides are TGTGCCAGCAGTTTTGTCCTAGCGGGAAACGAGCAGTTCTTC. It yields the protein CASSFVLAGNEQFF.

This chain uses TRBV12-3 or TRBV12-4 with TRBJ1-2, with 10 bases aligning to TRBD1. The junction had 5 bases not matched to a gene; V was cut back by 6 bases and J by 7 bases. The CDR3 is 13 amino acids. The CDR3 loop reads CASSETGGGGYTF. The CDR3 nucleotides are TGTGCCAGCAGCGAGACAGGGGGCGGTGGCTACACCTTC.

The chain employs TRBV5-4 and TRBJ1-4, with 7 bases that match TRBD1. The CDR3 length is 15 residues. J lost 3 bases, V lost 2 bases, and 4 bases had no gene match. Germline loops: CDR1 SGHNT, CDR2 YYREEE (reference sequence). The CDR3 bases are TGTGCCAGCAGCTTACAGGGGAGGGCTAATGAAAAACTGTTTTTT. This codes for CASSLQGRANEKLFF.

This chain connects TRBV5-1 to TRBJ2-3; 11 bases align to TRBD1. J gave up 0 bases and V 0 bases, and 3 bases lay outside the gene matches. Germline CDR1 SGHRS, CDR2 YFSETQ. The CDR3 extends over 17 amino acids. In nucleotides, the CDR3 is TGCGCCAGCAGCTTGGAGGGGACAGGGGGAAGCACAGATACGCAGTATTTT. Encoded protein: CASSLEGTGGSTDTQYF.

This chain connects TRBV3-1 (or the pseudogene TRBV3-2) to TRBJ2-3; 9 positions match TRBD2. The CDR3 consists of 15 residues. J gave up 4 bases and V 3 bases, and 5 bases lay outside the gene matches. Looked up from germline, CDR1 is LGHDT and CDR2 is YNNKEL (reference sequence). The CDR3 sequence is CASSQGGRAPDTQYF. The CDR3 DNA reads as TGTGCCAGCAGCCAGGGCGGGAGGGCCCCAGATACGCAGTATTTT.

The chain carries TRBV15 and TRBJ1-3, with a tentative D call TRBD1 (5 bases). The V gene's germline CDR1 is LNHNV and CDR2 YYDKDF (reference sequence). With 0 bases removed from V and 0 bases from J, the gap between germline ends came to 15 bases. This CDR3 is 18 amino acids long. CDR3 coding DNA: TGTGCCACCAGCAGAGAACCTCGACAGACAAGCTCTGGAAACACCATATATTTT. Translation: CATSREPRQTSSGNTIYF.

The chain recombines TRBV18 with TRBJ2-3, with D perhaps TRBD1 (6 bases). The CDR3 covers 15 residues. Germline V CDR1 and CDR2: KGHSH, LQKENI. Trimming removed 4 bases at V and 3 bases at J, with 14 bases between. The chain's CDR3 is CASSQVTGFTDTQYF. CDR3 DNA sequence: TGTGCCAGCTCACAGGTCACAGGGTTTACAGATACGCAGTATTTT.

This clone is labeled medium-sized. The chain is built from TRBV5-4 and TRBJ1-4, with D possibly TRBD1 on 5 matching bases. Germline V gives CDR1 SGHNT, CDR2 YYREEE (reference sequence). V dropped 2 bases and J dropped 6 bases, with 11 bases sitting between them. The CDR3 extends over 14 amino acids. CDR3 loop: CASSLRQGDEKLFF. In DNA form, the CDR3 reads TGTGCCAGCAGCTTAAGGCAGGGTGATGAAAAACTGTTTTTT.